One sample yielded the 20 T cell receptor beta chains listed below, sequenced in a study of T cell responses to AZD1222 COVID-19 vaccine. Libraries were prepared by immunoSEQ multiplex PCR; TCRdb keeps only in-frame clonotypes and omits some of them. The table lists 65,000 to 100,000 clones, over 75% of them singletons. The source material was peripheral blood, sampled on day 0 of AZD1222 vaccination. The receptor source for this set is an adult in good health.

This chain links TRBV3-1 (or the pseudogene TRBV3-2) with TRBJ2-2, with D possibly TRBD2 on 6 matching bases. The CDR3 length is 17 residues. From germline, CDR1 is LGHDT and CDR2 YNNKEL (reference sequence). V lost 1 base and J lost 1, with 13 bases in between. The CDR3 here is CASSQVLGGRNTGELFF. The DNA for the CDR3 is TGTGCCAGCAGCCAAGTCCTCGGGGGACGGAACACCGGGGAGCTGTTTTTT.

The CDR3 loop is CASSLGSGESTDTQYF. The CDR3 DNA follows: TGTGCCAGCAGCTTAGGCTCGGGGGAAAGCACAGATACGCAGTATTTT. The chain joins TRBV13 to TRBJ2-3; perhaps TRBD2 as D (6 bases). Trimming took off 0 bases at V and 0 bases at J, with 10 bases between the two ends. The CDR3 consists of 16 residues. The germline V gene encodes CDR1 PRHDT and CDR2 FYEKMQ (reference sequence). Supplemented by reference TRBV13 and TRBJ2-3, the full variable domain reads AAGVIQSPRHLIKEKRETATLKCYPIPRHDTVYWYQQGPGQDPQFLISFYEKMQSDKGSIPDRFSAQQFSDYHSELNMSSLELGDSALYFCASSLGSGESTDTQYFGPGTRLTVL.

The rearrangement joins TRBV4-2 to TRBJ2-7; tentatively, D is TRBD1 or TRBD2 (5 bases each). Trimming took off 0 bases at V and 6 bases at J, with 24 bases between the two ends. The CDR3 spans 18 residues. Germline-derived CDR1 and CDR2 are LGHNA and YNFKEQ. The CDR3 here is CASSQDGPGTAHLREQYF. The CDR3 nucleotides read TGTGCCAGCAGCCAAGACGGACCCGGGACCGCCCATCTTCGCGAGCAGTACTTC.

This chain uses TRBV7-9 with TRBJ1-1, with no clear D. The germline V and J ends were trimmed by 5 bases and 4 bases, with 20 bases remaining between them. The CDR3 loop spans 16 amino acids. Germline V gene data show CDR1 as SEHNR and CDR2 as FQNEAQ (reference sequence). In DNA, the CDR3 is TGTGCCAGCAGCCTGGACCTGGTAGATATGGGCACTGAAGCTTTCTTT. Its protein product is CASSLDLVDMGTEAFF. Full variable domain (remainder filled in from reference TRBV7-9 and TRBJ1-1): DTGVSQNPRHKITKRGQNVTFRCDPISEHNRLYWYRQTLGQGPEFLTYFQNEAQLEKSRLLSDRFSAERPKGSFSTLEIQRTEQGDSAMYLCASSLDLVDMGTEAFFGQGTRLTVV.

This sequence joins TRBV30 and TRBJ2-5; D possibly corresponds to TRBD1 (6 bases). This CDR3 is built from 14 residues. In germline, CDR1 is GTSNPN, CDR2 SVGIG (reference sequence). V shed 3 bases and J shed 4 bases, with 15 bases lying between them. The CDR3 DNA reads as TGTGCCTGGAGGATCACAGGGCGCCTAGAGACCCAGTACTTC. This translates into CAWRITGRLETQYF.

The V and J genes are TRBV19 and TRBJ1-2; D is unresolved. There are 15 residues in the CDR3. CDR1 is LNHDA, CDR2 SQIVND, per germline (reference sequence). The V end lost 7 bases, the J end lost 7 bases, and 22 bases lay between the germline ends. The CDR3 DNA reads TGTGCCAGTACCATAACGGGCGGGGTCCGATCTGGCTACACCTTC. Translation gives CASTITGGVRSGYTF.

The CDR3 protein is CAWSAQWGSSYNSPLHF. The CDR3 region has the DNA TGTGCCTGGAGTGCACAGTGGGGAAGCTCCTATAATTCACCCCTCCACTTT. This sequence joins TRBV30 and TRBJ1-6; D remains ambiguous. Germline V CDR1 and CDR2: GTSNPN, SVGIG (reference sequence). The ends were cut back, 1 base at V and 0 bases at J, with 13 bases in the middle. The CDR3 contains 17 residues.

The chain joins TRBV7-9 to TRBJ1-2; 7 nucleotides agree with TRBD1. Losses at the gene ends were 2 bases for V and 0 bases for J; bases not matched to a gene: 3. This CDR3 is 15 amino acids long. CDR1 SEHNR and CDR2 FQNEAQ come from the germline V gene (reference sequence). The CDR3 reads CASSLRGQPNYGYTF. DNA for the CDR3: TGTGCCAGCAGCTTACGGGGACAGCCTAACTATGGCTACACCTTC.

The chain has TRBV30 and TRBJ2-1; D remains ambiguous. Trimming left V 2 bases short and J 5 bases short, with 16 bases between. The CDR3 contains 15 residues. Germline CDR1 GTSNPN, CDR2 SVGIG (reference sequence). In nucleotides, the CDR3 is TGTGCCTGGAGTCCCGCGTTGGCACCCCACAATGAGCAGTTCTTC. This translates into CAWSPALAPHNEQFF.

The V and J genes are TRBV27 and TRBJ1-5; 7 bases are shared with TRBD1. The germline CDR1 and CDR2 sequences are MNHEY and SMNVEV (reference sequence). The CDR3 spans 14 residues. J was trimmed by 5 bases and V by 5 bases; bases with no gene match: 6. The CDR3 sequence is CASSATGPYQPQHF. CDR3 coding DNA: TGTGCCAGCAGTGCGACAGGGCCCTATCAGCCCCAGCATTTT.

The rearrangement uses TRBV6-5 and TRBJ1-1; 9 nucleotides agree with TRBD1. CDR3 length: 14 residues. J lost 3 bases, V lost 8 bases, and 7 bases had no gene match. CDR1 and CDR2 (germline): MNHEY, SVGAGI. The CDR3 loop is CASDPQGAHTEAFF. In nucleotides, the CDR3 is TGTGCCAGCGACCCACAGGGGGCGCACACTGAAGCTTTCTTT.

This chain connects TRBV5-6 to TRBJ1-1; maybe TRBD1 (6 bases). The V end was cut by 4 bases, the J end by 3 bases, with 10 bases between. Germline loops: CDR1 SGHDT, CDR2 YYEEEE. There are 13 residues in the CDR3. The CDR3 sequence: CASSAGGYTEAFF. The CDR3 bases are TGTGCCAGCAGCGCCGGGGGCTACACTGAAGCTTTCTTT.

This rearrangement joins TRBV19 to TRBJ1-2; the D gene is possibly TRBD1 (6 bases). Trimming shortened V by 9 bases and J by 2 bases, and 7 bases separated the two germline ends. The CDR3 extends over 11 amino acids. The V gene's germline CDR1 is LNHDA and CDR2 SQIVND (reference sequence). The CDR3 sequence is CASGGNYGYTF. The CDR3 DNA follows: TGTGCCAGCGGGGGCAACTATGGCTACACCTTC.

The chain links TRBV29-1 to TRBJ2-7; the D gene is possibly TRBD2 (6 bases). Germline CDR1 SQVTM, CDR2 ANQGSEA. CDR3 length equals 15 residues. Trimming pared 1 base from V and 4 bases from J, leaving 17 bases between. This CDR3 reads CSVEGTGTQFYEQYF. The CDR3 DNA follows: TGCAGCGTTGAAGGCACCGGGACTCAATTTTACGAGCAGTACTTC.

The V and J genes are TRBV7-6 and TRBJ2-7, with 7 bases aligning to TRBD2. V lost 1 base, J lost 0 bases, and 3 bases stayed unmatched. The V gene's germline CDR1 is SGHVS and CDR2 FNYEAQ. The CDR3 loop spans 15 amino acids. CDR3 in amino acids: CASSLGPSGSYEQYF. In DNA form, the CDR3 reads TGTGCCAGCAGCTTAGGTCCTAGCGGCTCCTACGAGCAGTACTTC.

This chain links TRBV10-3 with TRBJ2-7; the D gene could be TRBD1 or TRBD2 (5 bases each). CDR1 is ENHRY, CDR2 SYGVKD, per germline. The germline V and J ends were trimmed by 10 bases and 4 bases, with 11 bases remaining between them. The CDR3 spans 11 residues. The CDR3 region is CATRERYEQYF. The CDR3 nucleotides read TGTGCCACCAGGGAGAGATACGAGCAGTACTTC.

The chain carries TRBV3-1 (or the pseudogene TRBV3-2) and TRBJ2-2; D is unresolved. Germline V gene sequence: CDR1 LGHDT, CDR2 YNNKEL (reference sequence). Trimming cost V 1 base and J 4 bases, with 4 bases left between them. This CDR3 is built from 13 residues. The CDR3 nucleotides are TGTGCCAGCAGCCAAGTTTCCACCGGGGAGCTGTTTTTT. It codes for CASSQVSTGELFF.

This chain joins TRBV30 and TRBJ2-3, with TRBD1 matching 11 bases. The germline V gene has CDR1 GTSNPN and CDR2 SVGIG (reference sequence). The CDR3 is 15 amino acids. J lost 4 bases, V lost 2 bases, and 5 bases had no gene match. The CDR3 coding sequence is TGTGCCTGGAGTCCGGACAGGGGGCTTTCAGATACGCAGTATTTT. As protein: CAWSPDRGLSDTQYF.

The genes are TRBV3-1 (or the pseudogene TRBV3-2) and TRBJ2-7, with 13 bases lining up with TRBD2. This CDR3 has 16 residues. With V trimmed by 7 bases and J by 7 bases, 13 bases remained unmatched. Germline V CDR1 and CDR2: LGHDT, YNNKEL (reference sequence). The CDR3 sequence: CASTSGARTSGREQYF. The CDR3 nucleotides read TGTGCCAGCACCTCGGGAGCTAGGACTAGCGGGAGAGAGCAGTACTTC.

This chain links TRBV3-1 (or the pseudogene TRBV3-2) with TRBJ2-7, with TRBD1 as a possible D gene (5 bases). This CDR3 region has 16 residues. V was trimmed by 3 bases and J by 3 bases, leaving 18 bases between them. CDR1 LGHDT and CDR2 YNNKEL come from the germline V gene (reference sequence). As DNA, the CDR3 is TGTGCCAGCAGCCATTATAAGCTAGGACAAGACTACGAGCAGTACTTC. Amino acid sequence: CASSHYKLGQDYEQYF.